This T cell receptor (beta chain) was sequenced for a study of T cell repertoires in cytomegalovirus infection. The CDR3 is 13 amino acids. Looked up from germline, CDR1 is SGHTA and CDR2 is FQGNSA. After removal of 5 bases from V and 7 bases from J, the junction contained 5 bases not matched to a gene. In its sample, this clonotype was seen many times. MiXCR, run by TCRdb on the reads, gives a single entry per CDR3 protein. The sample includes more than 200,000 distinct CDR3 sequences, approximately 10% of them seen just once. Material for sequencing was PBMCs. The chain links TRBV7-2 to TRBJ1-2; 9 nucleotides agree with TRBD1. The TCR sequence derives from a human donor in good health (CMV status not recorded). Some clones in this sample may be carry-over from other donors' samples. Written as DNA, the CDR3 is TGTGCCAGCAGCAGCCGGACAGGGGTTGGCTACACCTTC. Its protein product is CASSSRTGVGYTF.